These 18 T cell receptor beta chains originate from one sample sequenced in a study of T cell responses to AZD1222 COVID-19 vaccine (dated by TCRdb to 2020 to 2022). The intended sense of this specimen's time point label: about 28 days (+/-7) after the second vaccine dose. Library method: the immunoSEQ multiplex PCR assay. TCRdb holds this immuneACCESS table with in-frame rearrangements only. Some clones are missing; in checked studies, unresolved V genes explain under half, and the rest has no known cause. Recorded for this sample are about 110,000 clones; 75% to 90% of them occurred a single time. The ten largest make up 44% of the sample. Specimen: peripheral blood, collected 28 days after the second AZD1222 dose. The receptors were sampled from an adult who received the AZD1222 COVID-19 vaccine.

The chain joins TRBV9 to TRBJ2-7; possible D gene TRBD1, 5 bases. The CDR3 extends over 15 amino acids. The V gene's germline CDR1 is SGDLS and CDR2 YYNGEE. V shed 0 bases and J shed 2 bases, with 12 bases lying between them. CDR3 nucleotides: TGTGCCAGCAGCGTAGAAGGAGACAGTACCTACGAGCAGTACTTC. Translating gives CASSVEGDSTYEQYF.

The gene calls are TRBV7-8 and TRBJ2-7; TRBD1 matches 7 bases. Germline assignment: CDR1 SGHVS and CDR2 FQNEAQ. J was trimmed by 6 bases and V by 8 bases; bases with no gene match: 10. There are 13 residues in the CDR3. The CDR3 here is CASSRQGVGEQYF. The DNA for the CDR3 is TGTGCCAGCTCCCGACAGGGTGTGGGCGAGCAGTACTTC. Full variable domain (remainder filled in from reference TRBV7-8 and TRBJ2-7): GAGVSQSPRYKVAKRGQDVALRCDPISGHVSLFWYQQALGQGPEFLTYFQNEAQLDKSGLPSDRFFAERPEGSVSTLKIQRTQQEDSAVYLCASSRQGVGEQYFGPGTRLTVT.

V usage is TRBV7-6 and J usage is TRBJ2-1, with 7 bases lining up with TRBD2. CDR1 and CDR2 (germline): SGHVS, FNYEAQ. Trimming removed 5 bases from V and 8 bases from J; junction bases left unmatched: 12. The CDR3 is 15 amino acids. The CDR3 coding sequence is TGTGCCAGCAGCGAAACCTGGACTAGGTCCCATGAGCAGTTCTTC. This sequence encodes CASSETWTRSHEQFF.

The chain combines TRBV5-4 with TRBJ1-3; D is unclear. CDR1 is SGHNT and CDR2 is YYREEE in the germline V gene (reference sequence). The V and J ends lost 2 bases and 0 bases respectively, with 9 bases between them. This CDR3 region has 15 residues. Here the CDR3 DNA reads TGTGCCAGCAGCTTCGGAGGGATCTCTGGAAACACCATATATTTT. This sequence encodes CASSFGGISGNTIYF.

The rearrangement joins TRBV6-5 to TRBJ2-2; unclear D gene. Germline V gives CDR1 MNHEY, CDR2 SVGAGI. The CDR3 runs to 13 residues. The germline V and J ends were trimmed by 6 bases and 0 bases, with 5 bases remaining between them. The CDR3 loop is CASSTANTGELFF. CDR3 in DNA: TGTGCCAGCAGCACGGCGAACACCGGGGAGCTGTTTTTT.

The CDR3 DNA follows: TGTGCCAGCAGCGTAGAACTAGCGGGAGGCAACAATGAGCAGTTCTTC. Protein product: CASSVELAGGNNEQFF. The chain carries TRBV9 and TRBJ2-1; 12 bases line up with TRBD2. Germline V CDR1 and CDR2: SGDLS, YYNGEE. The CDR3 loop spans 16 amino acids. V lost 0 bases to trimming and J lost 5 bases; unmatched junction nucleotides: 3.

The chain links TRBV7-6 to TRBJ2-7; TRBD1 aligns across 8 bases. The length of the CDR3 is 15 residues. Germline loops: CDR1 SGHVS, CDR2 FNYEAQ. V dropped 5 bases and J dropped 2; count of bases not matched to a gene: 8. CDR3 DNA sequence: TGTGCCAGCAGCCCAGGACAGGGAAGGGCCTACGAGCAGTACTTC. This sequence encodes CASSPGQGRAYEQYF.

The CDR3: CASRTSTATNLKETQYF. The CDR3 bases are TGTGCCAGCAGGACGTCGACAGCCACAAACCTTAAAGAGACCCAGTACTTC. The chain uses TRBV27 and TRBJ2-5; D may be TRBD1 (5 bases). The germline V gene encodes CDR1 MNHEY and CDR2 SMNVEV (reference sequence). The CDR3 is made up of 17 amino acids. V gave up 6 bases and J gave up 3 bases, with 23 bases separating them.

The chain has TRBV27 and TRBJ2-2, with 9 bases fitting TRBD2. The ends lost 10 bases at V and 5 bases at J; junction bases unmatched: 11. The CDR3 has 15 amino acids. Germline CDR1 MNHEY, CDR2 SMNVEV (reference sequence). The CDR3: CATPGLAGNTGELFF. The CDR3 coding sequence is TGTGCCACCCCCGGGCTAGCGGGAAATACCGGGGAGCTGTTTTTT.

The J gene is TRBJ1-1, the V gene TRBV4-1; D gene uncertain. CDR1 MGHRA and CDR2 YSYEKL come from the germline V gene. The V and J ends lost 4 bases and 0 bases respectively, with 9 bases between them. The CDR3 runs 14 residues. The CDR3 DNA is TGCGCCAGCAGCCGTATACTACTGAACACTGAAGCTTTCTTT. Its protein product is CASSRILLNTEAFF.

The J gene is TRBJ2-5, the V gene TRBV20-1; TRBD2 matches at 7 bases. V was pared by 3 bases and J by 2 bases, with 9 bases of the junction left unmatched. The germline V gene encodes CDR1 DFQATT and CDR2 SNEGSKA (reference sequence). This CDR3 region has 15 residues. CDR3 in DNA: TGCAGTGCTAGTGTATTCGGGACTACACAAGAGACCCAGTACTTC. Residues: CSASVFGTTQETQYF.

This clone showed up just a few times. The rearrangement links TRBV20-1 to TRBJ2-7; no clear D. The CDR3 runs 11 residues. Germline lookup yields CDR1 DFQATT and CDR2 SNEGSKA (reference sequence). Trimming removed 3 bases at V and 0 bases at J, with 3 bases between. The CDR3 sequence: CSARASYEQYF. The CDR3 DNA reads as TGCAGTGCTAGGGCCTCCTACGAGCAGTACTTC.

The gene calls are TRBV4-3 and TRBJ2-1; 10 bases align to TRBD2. CDR1 LGHNA and CDR2 YSLEER come from the germline V gene. The CDR3 spans 15 residues. J was trimmed by 7 bases and V by 0 bases; bases with no gene match: 3. This CDR3 reads CASSQDPSGRNEQFF. The CDR3 coding sequence is TGCGCCAGCAGCCAAGATCCTAGCGGGAGAAATGAGCAGTTCTTC.

V usage is TRBV7-2 and J usage is TRBJ2-2; weak D call: TRBD2 (5 bases). The germline V gene has CDR1 SGHTA and CDR2 FQGNSA. Trimming removed 5 bases from V and 4 bases from J, with 11 bases in between. The CDR3 length is 14 residues. In nucleotides, the CDR3 is TGTGCCAGCAGCCCGCGGAGGTTCACCGGGGAGCTGTTTTTT. It encodes CASSPRRFTGELFF.

The rearrangement uses TRBV9 and TRBJ2-2; 11 nucleotides align to TRBD1. The CDR3 length is 19 residues. Per the germline V gene, CDR1 is SGDLS and CDR2 is YYNGEE. Trimming removed 0 bases from V and 5 bases from J; junction bases left unmatched: 12. CDR3 loop: CASSVGARPGQGGTGELFF. The CDR3 nucleotides are TGTGCCAGCAGCGTAGGGGCCCGACCGGGACAGGGGGGGACCGGGGAGCTGTTTTTT. The full variable domain, with the rest looked up from reference TRBV9 and TRBJ2-2, is DSGVTQTPKHLITATGQRVTLRCSPRSGDLSVYWYQQSLDQGLQFLIQYYNGEERAKGNILERFSAQQFPDLHSELNLSSLELGDSALYFCASSVGARPGQGGTGELFFGEGSRLTVL.

The CDR3 here is CASSPTSGRSEQYF. The CDR3 nucleotides are TGTGCCAGCAGCCCGACTAGCGGGAGAAGCGAGCAGTACTTC. V and J are TRBV3-1 (or the pseudogene TRBV3-2) and TRBJ2-7; 12 bases agree with TRBD2. The germline CDR1 and CDR2 sequences are LGHDT and YNNKEL (reference sequence). This CDR3 has 14 amino acids. V dropped 4 bases and J dropped 6; count of bases not matched to a gene: 4.

This clone came up a few times. J is TRBJ1-6 and V is TRBV12-3 or TRBV12-4, with D unclear. The V and J ends lost 6 bases and 9 bases respectively, with 12 bases between them. The CDR3 is 13 amino acids. DNA of the CDR3: TGTGCCAGCAGGGGTGTGGGCGGTTCACCCCTCCACTTT. The encoded protein is CASRGVGGSPLHF.

V and J are TRBV4-3 and TRBJ1-2; 10 bases map to TRBD1. Germline V CDR1 and CDR2: LGHNA, YSLEER. CDR3 length: 15 residues. V shed 3 bases and J 3 bases; nucleotides not matched to a gene: 4. CDR3 sequence (DNA): TGCGCCAGCAGCCACCAGACAGGGGGCGACTATGGCTACACCTTC. It translates to CASSHQTGGDYGYTF.